This T cell receptor beta chain was observed in a study of technical replicates of blood from four donors. J lost 5 bases, V lost 5 bases, and 8 bases had no gene match. The CDR3 contains 14 residues. The germline CDR1 and CDR2 sequences are SGHTA and FQGNSA. Profiling relied on immunoSEQ multiplex PCR, and the TCRdb table lists in-frame clones only, not all of them. The table shows 100,000 or so clones, with under 96% occurring only once. The chain joins TRBV7-2 to TRBJ2-5, with 7 positions matching TRBD2. The sequenced sample was T cells isolated from PBMCs. The receptor's source is a human donor in good health. The CDR3 loop is CASSLSGPQETQYF. The CDR3 nucleotides are TGTGCCAGCAGCCTTAGCGGGCCACAGGAGACCCAGTACTTC.